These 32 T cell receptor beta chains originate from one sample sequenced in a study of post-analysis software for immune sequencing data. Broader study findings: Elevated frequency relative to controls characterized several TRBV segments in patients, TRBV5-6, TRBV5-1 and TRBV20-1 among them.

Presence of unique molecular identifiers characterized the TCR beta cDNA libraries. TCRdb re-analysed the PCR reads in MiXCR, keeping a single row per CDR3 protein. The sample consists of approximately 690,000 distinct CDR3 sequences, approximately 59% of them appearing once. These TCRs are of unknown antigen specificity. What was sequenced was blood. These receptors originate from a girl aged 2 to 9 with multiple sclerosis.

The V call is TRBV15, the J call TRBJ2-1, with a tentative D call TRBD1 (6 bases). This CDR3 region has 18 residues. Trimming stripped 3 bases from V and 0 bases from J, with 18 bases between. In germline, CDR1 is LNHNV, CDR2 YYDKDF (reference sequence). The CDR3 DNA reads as TGTGCCACCAGCAGCGATATGGCACAGGGTTACTCCTACAATGAGCAGTTCTTC. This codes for CATSSDMAQGYSYNEQFF.

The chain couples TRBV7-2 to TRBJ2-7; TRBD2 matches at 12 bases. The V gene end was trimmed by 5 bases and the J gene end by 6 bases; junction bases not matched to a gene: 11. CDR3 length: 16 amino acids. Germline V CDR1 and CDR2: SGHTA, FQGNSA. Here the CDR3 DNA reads TGTGCCAGCAGCCCCACCTTACTAGCGGGAGGAGGCGAGCAGTACTTC. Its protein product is CASSPTLLAGGGEQYF.

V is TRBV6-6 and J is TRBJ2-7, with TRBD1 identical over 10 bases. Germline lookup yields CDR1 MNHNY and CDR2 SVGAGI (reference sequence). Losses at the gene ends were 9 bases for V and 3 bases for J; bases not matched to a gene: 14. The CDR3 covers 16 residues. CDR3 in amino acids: CARCRDRGPTVYEQYF. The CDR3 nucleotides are TGTGCCAGGTGCCGGGACAGGGGCCCGACCGTCTACGAGCAGTACTTC.

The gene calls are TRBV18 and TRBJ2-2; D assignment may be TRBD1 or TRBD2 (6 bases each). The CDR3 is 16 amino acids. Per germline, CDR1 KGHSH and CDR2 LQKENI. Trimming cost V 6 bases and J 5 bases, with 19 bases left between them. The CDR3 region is CASSPSDGGDTGELFF. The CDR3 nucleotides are TGTGCCAGCTCGCCATCTGACGGGGGCGATACCGGGGAGCTGTTTTTT.

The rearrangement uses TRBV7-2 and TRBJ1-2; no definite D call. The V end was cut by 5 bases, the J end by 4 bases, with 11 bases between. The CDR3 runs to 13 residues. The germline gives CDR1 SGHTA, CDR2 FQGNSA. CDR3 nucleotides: TGTGCCAGCAGCCCCCCCAGCGGCTATGGCTACACCTTC. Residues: CASSPPSGYGYTF. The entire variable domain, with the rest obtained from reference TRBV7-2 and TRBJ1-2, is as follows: GAGVSQSPSNKVTEKGKDVELRCDPISGHTALYWYRQSLGQGLEFLIYFQGNSAPDKSGLPSDRFSAERTGGSVSTLTIQRTQQEDSAVYLCASSPPSGYGYTFGSGTRLTVV.

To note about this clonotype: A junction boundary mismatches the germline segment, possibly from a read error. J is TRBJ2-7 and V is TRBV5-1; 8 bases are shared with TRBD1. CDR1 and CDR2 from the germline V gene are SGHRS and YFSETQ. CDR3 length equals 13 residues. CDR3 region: CASSPGQGGEQYF. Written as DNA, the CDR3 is TGTGCCAGCAGTCCCGGACAGGGCGGCGAGCAGTACTTC.

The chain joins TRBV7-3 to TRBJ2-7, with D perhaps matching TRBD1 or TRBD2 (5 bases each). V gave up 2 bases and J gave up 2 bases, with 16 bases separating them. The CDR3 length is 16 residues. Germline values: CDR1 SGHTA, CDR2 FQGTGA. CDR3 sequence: CASSLEGRASPYEQYF. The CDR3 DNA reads TGTGCCAGCAGCTTAGAGGGGCGGGCATCCCCCTACGAGCAGTACTTC.

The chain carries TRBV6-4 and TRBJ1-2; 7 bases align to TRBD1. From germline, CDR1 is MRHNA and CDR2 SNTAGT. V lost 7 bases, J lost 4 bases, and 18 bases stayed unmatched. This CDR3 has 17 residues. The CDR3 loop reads CASISGCSGTDPYGYTF. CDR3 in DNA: TGTGCCAGCATATCTGGTTGTTCCGGGACAGATCCCTATGGCTACACCTTC.

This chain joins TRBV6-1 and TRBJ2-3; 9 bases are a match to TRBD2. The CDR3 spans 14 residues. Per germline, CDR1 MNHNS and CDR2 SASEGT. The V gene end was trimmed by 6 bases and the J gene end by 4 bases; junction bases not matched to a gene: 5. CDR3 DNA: TGTGCCAGCAGCCTGGCGGGAGGGTCAGATACGCAGTATTTT. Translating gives CASSLAGGSDTQYF.

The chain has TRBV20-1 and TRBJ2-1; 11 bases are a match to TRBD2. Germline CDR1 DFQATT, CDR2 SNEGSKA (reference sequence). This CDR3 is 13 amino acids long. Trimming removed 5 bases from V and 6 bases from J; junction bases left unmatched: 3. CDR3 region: CSAPTSGSNEQFF. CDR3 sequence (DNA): TGCAGTGCTCCTACTAGCGGGAGCAATGAGCAGTTCTTC.

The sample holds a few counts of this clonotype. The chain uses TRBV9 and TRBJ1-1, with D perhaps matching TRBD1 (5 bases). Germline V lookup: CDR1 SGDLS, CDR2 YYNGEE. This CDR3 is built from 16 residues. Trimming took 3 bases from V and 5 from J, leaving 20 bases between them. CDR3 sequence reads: CASSESYLGEATEAFF. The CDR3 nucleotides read TGTGCCAGCAGCGAGTCCTACTTAGGGGAGGCAACTGAAGCTTTCTTT.

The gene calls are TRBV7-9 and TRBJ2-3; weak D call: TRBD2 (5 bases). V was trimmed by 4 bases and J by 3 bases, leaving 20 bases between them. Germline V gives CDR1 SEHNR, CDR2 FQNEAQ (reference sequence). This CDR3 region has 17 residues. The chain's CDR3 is CASSYLGGGPTTDTQYF. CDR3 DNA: TGTGCCAGCAGCTACTTGGGTGGAGGACCGACTACAGATACGCAGTATTTT.

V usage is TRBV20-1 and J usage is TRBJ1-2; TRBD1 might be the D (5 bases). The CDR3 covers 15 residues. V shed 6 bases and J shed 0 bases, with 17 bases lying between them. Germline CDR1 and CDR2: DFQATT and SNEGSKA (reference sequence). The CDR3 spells CSATPPEGTNYGYTF. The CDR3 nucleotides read TGCAGTGCGACTCCCCCGGAGGGGACTAACTATGGCTACACCTTC.

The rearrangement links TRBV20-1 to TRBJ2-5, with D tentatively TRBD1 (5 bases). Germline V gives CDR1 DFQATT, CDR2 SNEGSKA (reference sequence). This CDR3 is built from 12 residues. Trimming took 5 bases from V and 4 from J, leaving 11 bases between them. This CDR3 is CSAPPQGETQYF. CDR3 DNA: TGCAGTGCTCCGCCGCAGGGAGAGACCCAGTACTTC.

CDR3 nucleotide sequence: TGCGCCAGCAGCTTGGTTCAACAGGGTGAAGAGACCCAGTACTTC. Amino acids: CASSLVQQGEETQYF. The chain employs TRBV5-1 and TRBJ2-5, with a weak D call TRBD1 (6 bases). This CDR3 has 15 amino acids. CDR1 and CDR2 (germline): SGHRS, YFSETQ. Trimming removed 0 bases from V and 3 bases from J, with 12 bases in between.

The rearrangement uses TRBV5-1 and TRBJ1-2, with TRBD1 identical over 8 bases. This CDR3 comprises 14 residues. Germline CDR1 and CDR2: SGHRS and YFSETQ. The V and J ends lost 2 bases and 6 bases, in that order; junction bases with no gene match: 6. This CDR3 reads CASSLAGQGDGYTF. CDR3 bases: TGCGCCAGCAGCTTAGCCGGACAGGGAGATGGCTACACCTTC.

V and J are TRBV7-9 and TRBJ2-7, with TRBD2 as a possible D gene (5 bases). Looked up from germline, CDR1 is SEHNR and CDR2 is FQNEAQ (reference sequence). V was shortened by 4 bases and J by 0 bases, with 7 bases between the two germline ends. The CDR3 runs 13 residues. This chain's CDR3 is CASSSRDSYEQYF. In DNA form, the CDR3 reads TGTGCCAGCAGCTCCCGGGACTCCTACGAGCAGTACTTC.

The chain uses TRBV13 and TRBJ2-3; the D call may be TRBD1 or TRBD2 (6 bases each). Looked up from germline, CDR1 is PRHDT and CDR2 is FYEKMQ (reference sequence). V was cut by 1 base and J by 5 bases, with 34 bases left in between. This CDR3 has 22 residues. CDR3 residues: CASSLAIRRQDVVTGDVDTQYF. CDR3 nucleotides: TGTGCCAGCAGCTTAGCCATACGGCGACAGGATGTAGTAACGGGAGATGTAGATACGCAGTATTTT.

The CDR3 region is CASSRDRGRKTQYF. CDR3 DNA: TGTGCCAGCAGCCGGGACAGGGGGCGGAAGACCCAGTACTTC. The chain joins TRBV7-2 to TRBJ2-5, with 12 bases fitting TRBD1. CDR3 size: 14 residues. V was clipped by 5 bases and J by 6 bases; unmatched bases: 4. Germline loops: CDR1 SGHTA, CDR2 FQGNSA. The full variable domain, rest sourced from reference TRBV7-2 and TRBJ2-5, is GAGVSQSPSNKVTEKGKDVELRCDPISGHTALYWYRQSLGQGLEFLIYFQGNSAPDKSGLPSDRFSAERTGGSVSTLTIQRTQQEDSAVYLCASSRDRGRKTQYFGPGTRLLVL.

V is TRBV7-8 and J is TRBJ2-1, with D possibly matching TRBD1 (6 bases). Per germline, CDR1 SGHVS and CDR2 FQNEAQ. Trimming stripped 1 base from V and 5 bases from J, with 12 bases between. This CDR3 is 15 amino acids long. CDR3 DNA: TGTGCCAGCAGCTTAGAGACAGGCCAGCACAATGAGCAGTTCTTC. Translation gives CASSLETGQHNEQFF.

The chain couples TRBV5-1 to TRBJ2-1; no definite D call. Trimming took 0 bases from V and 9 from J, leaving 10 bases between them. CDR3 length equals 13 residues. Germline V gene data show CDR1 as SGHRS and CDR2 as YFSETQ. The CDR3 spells CASSLAGDLEQFF. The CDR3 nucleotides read TGCGCCAGCAGCTTGGCCGGTGATCTTGAGCAGTTCTTC.

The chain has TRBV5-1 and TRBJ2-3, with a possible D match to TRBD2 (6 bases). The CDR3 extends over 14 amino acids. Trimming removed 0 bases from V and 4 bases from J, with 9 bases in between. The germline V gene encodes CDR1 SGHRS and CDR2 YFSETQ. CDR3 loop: CASSLAGRPDTQYF. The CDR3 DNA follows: TGCGCCAGCAGCTTGGCGGGGAGGCCAGATACGCAGTATTTT.

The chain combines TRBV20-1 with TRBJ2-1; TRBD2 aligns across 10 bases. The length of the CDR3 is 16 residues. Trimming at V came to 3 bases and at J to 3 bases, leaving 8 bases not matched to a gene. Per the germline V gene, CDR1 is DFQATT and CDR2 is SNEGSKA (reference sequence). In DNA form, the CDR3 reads TGCAGTGCTAGTCCGTCTAGCGGGGGCCACTACAATGAGCAGTTCTTC. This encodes CSASPSSGGHYNEQFF.

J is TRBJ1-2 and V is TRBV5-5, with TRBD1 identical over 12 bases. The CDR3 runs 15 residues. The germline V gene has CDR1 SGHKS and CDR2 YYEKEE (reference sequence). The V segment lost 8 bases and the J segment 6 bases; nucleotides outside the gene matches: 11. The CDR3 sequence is CASGPLGQGADGYTF. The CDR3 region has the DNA TGTGCCAGTGGGCCTCTGGGACAGGGGGCCGATGGCTACACCTTC.

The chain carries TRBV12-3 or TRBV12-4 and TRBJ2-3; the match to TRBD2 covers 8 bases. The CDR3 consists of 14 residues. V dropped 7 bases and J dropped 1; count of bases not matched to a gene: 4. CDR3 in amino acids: CASNQLAGTDTQYF. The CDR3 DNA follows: TGTGCCAGCAACCAACTAGCGGGCACAGATACGCAGTATTTT.

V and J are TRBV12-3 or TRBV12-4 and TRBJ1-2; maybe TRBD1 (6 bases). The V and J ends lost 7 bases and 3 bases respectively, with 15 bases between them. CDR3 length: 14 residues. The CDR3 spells CASTPGGGYYGYTF. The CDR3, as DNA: TGTGCCAGCACTCCTGGAGGGGGATACTATGGCTACACCTTC.

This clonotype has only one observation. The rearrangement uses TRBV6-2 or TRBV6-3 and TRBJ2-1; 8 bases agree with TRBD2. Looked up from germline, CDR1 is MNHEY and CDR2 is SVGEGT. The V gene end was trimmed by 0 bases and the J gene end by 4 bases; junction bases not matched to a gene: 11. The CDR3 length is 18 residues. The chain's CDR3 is CASSYSMASGHIYNEQFF. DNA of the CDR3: TGTGCCAGCAGTTACTCGATGGCTAGCGGGCATATTTACAATGAGCAGTTCTTC.

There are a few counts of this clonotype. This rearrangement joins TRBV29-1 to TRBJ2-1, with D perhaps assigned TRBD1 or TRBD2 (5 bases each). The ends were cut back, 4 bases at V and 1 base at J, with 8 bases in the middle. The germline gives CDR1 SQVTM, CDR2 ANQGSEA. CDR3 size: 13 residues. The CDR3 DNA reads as TGCAGCGTTGGGGACGGATCCTACAATGAGCAGTTCTTC. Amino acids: CSVGDGSYNEQFF.

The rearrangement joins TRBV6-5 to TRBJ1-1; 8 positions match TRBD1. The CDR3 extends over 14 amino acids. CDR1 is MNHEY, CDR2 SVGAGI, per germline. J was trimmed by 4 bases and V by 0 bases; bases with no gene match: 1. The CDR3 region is CASSYSTGVTEAFF. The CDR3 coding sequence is TGTGCCAGCAGTTACTCGACAGGGGTCACTGAAGCTTTCTTT.

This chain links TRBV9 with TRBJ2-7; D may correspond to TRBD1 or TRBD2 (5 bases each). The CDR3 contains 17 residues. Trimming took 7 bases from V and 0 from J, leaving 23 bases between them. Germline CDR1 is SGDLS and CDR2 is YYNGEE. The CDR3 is CASSGTPGPLSSYEQYF. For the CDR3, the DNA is TGTGCCAGCTCCGGGACCCCTGGACCCTTGAGCTCCTACGAGCAGTACTTC.

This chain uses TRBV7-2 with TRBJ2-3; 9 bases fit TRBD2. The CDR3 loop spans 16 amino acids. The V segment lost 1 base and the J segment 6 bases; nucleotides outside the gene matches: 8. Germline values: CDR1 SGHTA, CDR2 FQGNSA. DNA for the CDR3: TGTGCCAGCAGCTTAGATAGAAGCGGGGGGACTGATACGCAGTATTTT. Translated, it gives CASSLDRSGGTDTQYF. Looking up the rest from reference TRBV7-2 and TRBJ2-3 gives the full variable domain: GAGVSQSPSNKVTEKGKDVELRCDPISGHTALYWYRQSLGQGLEFLIYFQGNSAPDKSGLPSDRFSAERTGGSVSTLTIQRTQQEDSAVYLCASSLDRSGGTDTQYFGPGTRLTVL.

In DNA, the CDR3 is TGTGCCAGCAGCTTACTCTCGGGAGCGGGAGGGACTAGCACAGATACGCAGTATTTT. It translates to CASSLLSGAGGTSTDTQYF. The chain links TRBV11-2 to TRBJ2-3; TRBD2 matches at 10 bases. The CDR3 has 19 residues. Germline loops: CDR1 SGHAT, CDR2 FQNNGV. The V and J ends lost 2 bases and 0 bases, in that order; junction bases with no gene match: 11.